The 14 T cell receptor beta chains reported below all come from one sample, sequenced in a study of OX40 agonist ivuxolimab in advanced cancers. The method was the immunoSEQ multiplex PCR assay. TCRdb took over this immuneACCESS table, retaining in-frame rearrangements with V and J assigned. Such tables are incomplete; in checked studies, under half of the missing clones stem from an unresolved V gene, and the remainder is unexplained. Counted in this sample were 70,000 to 85,000 clones; around 94% of them appeared once. 4% to 5% of the sample is taken by the ten largest. The sample was CD4+ or CD8+ T cells sorted from blood, taken in a trial of the OX40 agonist ivuxolimab. Receptors were obtained from an adult with an advanced solid tumor such as melanoma, head and neck, liver or kidney cancer.

The chain joins TRBV27 to TRBJ2-6; D is unclear. Deletions cut 6 bases from V and 2 bases from J, with 20 bases between. CDR1 is MNHEY, CDR2 SMNVEV, per germline (reference sequence). The CDR3 is 18 residues long. The CDR3 region has the DNA TGTGCCAGCAGACCCCCGGGCCCACTAATAACTGGGGCCAACGTCCTGACTTTC. This codes for CASRPPGPLITGANVLTF.

As to this clone: Sequence at one end of the junction differs from germline and may be a read error. The CDR3 coding sequence is TGTGCCAGCAGCCCGCAGGGGGCGCCCGCAGAGGACTTC. Translating gives CASSPQGAPAEDF. The V gene is TRBV7-8, the J gene TRBJ2-7, with 8 bases matching TRBD1. Germline CDR1 and CDR2: SGHVS and FQNEAQ. The CDR3 is 13 amino acids.

Here the CDR3 DNA reads TGTGCCAGCTCCCGGCCCGGGACTAGCGTGAGGGGCACAGATACGCAGTATTTT. Amino acid sequence: CASSRPGTSVRGTDTQYF. The chain has TRBV18 and TRBJ2-3; 10 bases fit TRBD2. The CDR3 is 18 residues long. V gave up 6 bases and J gave up 1 base; unmatched junction bases: 13. Germline V gene sequence: CDR1 KGHSH, CDR2 LQKENI.

This chain joins TRBV6-5 and TRBJ2-7; D may be TRBD2 (5 bases). The germline V and J ends were trimmed by 7 bases and 2 bases, with 12 bases remaining between them. The CDR3 runs 13 residues. Germline values: CDR1 MNHEY, CDR2 SVGAGI. The CDR3 region is CASTPGWTYEQYF. CDR3 coding DNA: TGTGCCAGCACCCCGGGGTGGACCTACGAGCAGTACTTC.

V is TRBV7-9 and J is TRBJ2-7, with D possibly being TRBD2 (5 bases). Per the germline V gene, CDR1 is SEHNR and CDR2 is FQNEAQ (reference sequence). This CDR3 contains 14 residues. V was pared by 1 base and J by 2 bases, with 9 bases between. Here the CDR3 reads CASSLGGVAYEQYF. The CDR3 bases are TGTGCCAGCAGCTTAGGGGGAGTCGCCTACGAGCAGTACTTC.

This clone has just a few counts. The gene calls are TRBV14 and TRBJ2-7, with TRBD2 as a possible D gene (6 bases). CDR3 length: 15 residues. V shed 1 base and J shed 1 base, with 11 bases lying between them. CDR1 is SGHDN and CDR2 is FVKESK in the germline V gene. The CDR3 sequence is CASSQAGTGSYEQYF. The DNA for the CDR3 is TGTGCCAGCAGCCAAGCCGGGACTGGGTCCTACGAGCAGTACTTC.

The J gene is TRBJ1-4, the V gene TRBV7-9, with no clear D. Germline CDR1 reads SEHNR; CDR2 reads FQNEAQ (reference sequence). The CDR3 totals 14 residues. The V end lost 0 bases, the J end lost 4 bases, and 6 bases lay between the germline ends. CDR3 sequence: CASSLALDNEKLFF. DNA of the CDR3: TGTGCCAGCAGCTTAGCCCTGGATAATGAAAAACTGTTTTTT. The variable domain in full, completed from reference TRBV7-9 and TRBJ1-4, reads DTGVSQNPRHKITKRGQNVTFRCDPISEHNRLYWYRQTLGQGPEFLTYFQNEAQLEKSRLLSDRFSAERPKGSFSTLEIQRTEQGDSAMYLCASSLALDNEKLFFGSGTQLSVL.

As for this clone: One end of the junction varies from germline; a read error may be responsible. The chain recombines TRBV7-7 with TRBJ2-3, with a weak D call TRBD2 (6 bases). The CDR3 runs to 17 residues. The germline V gene encodes CDR1 SSHAT and CDR2 FNYEAQ (reference sequence). CDR3 residues: CASRLEAGKGNTDTQYF. As DNA, the CDR3 is TGTGCTAGCAGACTAGAGGCGGGGAAGGGAAACACAGATACGCAGTATTTT.

On this clone itself: This sample also contains other DNA sequences that code for the same CDR3. The chain is built from TRBV21-1 and TRBJ2-1. TRBV21-1 is assigned pseudogene status. CDR3 length equals 14 residues. DNA for the CDR3: TGTGCCAGCAGCAGACCGGACCAGCTAAGTAAGCAGTTCTTC. Encoded protein: CASSRPDQLSKQFF.

This chain connects TRBV7-9 to TRBJ2-2; D unclear. The CDR3 has 14 residues. Trimming shortened V by 3 bases and J by 2 bases, and 7 bases separated the two germline ends. Germline V CDR1 and CDR2: SEHNR, FQNEAQ (reference sequence). CDR3 sequence (DNA): TGTGCCAGCAGCTTGGGCCAAAACACCGGGGAGCTGTTTTTT. This sequence encodes CASSLGQNTGELFF.

J is TRBJ2-3 and V is TRBV7-6; D is perhaps TRBD2 (5 bases). V gave up 5 bases and J gave up 0 bases, with 12 bases separating them. This CDR3 region has 15 residues. Germline V CDR1 and CDR2: SGHVS, FNYEAQ. The CDR3 sequence is CASSLGGTSTDTQYF. Written as DNA, the CDR3 is TGTGCCAGCAGCCTCGGAGGAACTAGCACAGATACGCAGTATTTT.

The V call is TRBV5-1, the J call TRBJ2-1; perhaps TRBD1 as D (5 bases). Looked up from germline, CDR1 is SGHRS and CDR2 is YFSETQ. V lost 1 base and J lost 6, with 14 bases in between. The length of the CDR3 is 15 residues. The CDR3 sequence is CASSLIQAGRNEQFF. In nucleotides, the CDR3 is TGCGCCAGCAGCTTGATTCAAGCAGGGCGCAATGAGCAGTTCTTC.

This clone was counted once. The V call is TRBV28, the J call TRBJ2-2; TRBD1 matches at 8 bases. This CDR3 has 14 amino acids. Germline V gene lookup returns CDR1 MDHEN and CDR2 SYDVKM. J lost 5 bases, V lost 8 bases, and 7 bases had no gene match. The CDR3 is CASLYDRGTGELFF. The CDR3 nucleotides read TGTGCCAGCCTGTATGACAGGGGAACCGGGGAGCTGTTTTTT.

J is TRBJ2-3 and V is TRBV5-1, with 11 bases identical to TRBD2. Germline values: CDR1 SGHRS, CDR2 YFSETQ. Losses at the gene ends were 6 bases for V and 2 bases for J; bases not matched to a gene: 5. The CDR3 runs 15 residues. CDR3 sequence reads: CASTLAGGNTDTQYF. In DNA form, the CDR3 reads TGCGCCAGCACTCTAGCGGGAGGAAACACAGATACGCAGTATTTT.